This is a list of T cell receptor beta chains from one sample in a study of human T cells and chemical hapten exposure. TCRdb fed the RACE reads into MiXCR, producing one record per CDR3 protein. This table holds 35,000 to 50,000 distinct CDR3 sequences, about 3.9% found once. The specimen was whole blood. Receptor source: a female donor in good health. Some clones in this sample may be carry-over from other donors' samples. Each CDR3 is given with its conserved first and last residue. The order of the fields is V gene, D gene, J gene, clone size, CDR3 protein, CDR3 DNA. A D gene is named only where the DNA matches it firmly. Only part of the rows carry a size: once, few, many, or a class if the clone is expanded.

>TRBV6-6|.|TRBJ1-6|many
CASSREPDSPLHF
TGTGCCAGCAGCCGAGAGCCCGATTCACCCCTCCACTTT
>TRBV21-1|.|TRBJ1-3|many
CASSKAEGESGNTIYF
TGTGCCAGCAGCAAAGCAGAGGGGGAGTCTGGAAACACCATATATTTT
>TRBV7-9|.|TRBJ2-5|few
CASSSILGGPPKTQYF
TGTGCCAGCAGCTCAATTCTGGGGGGCCCTCCAAAGACCCAGTACTTC
>TRBV2|.|TRBJ1-5|few
CASSVDPVVGQPQHF
TGTGCCAGCAGTGTGGACCCCGTTGTGGGTCAGCCCCAGCATTTT
>TRBV2|.|TRBJ1-2|few
CASTLEGEANYGDTF
TGTGCCAGCACCCTAGAAGGGGAAGCTAACTATGGCGACACCTTC
>TRBV4-3|TRBD2|TRBJ2-1|few
CASSQDLPTGGIYEQFF
TGCGCCAGCAGCCAAGATCTTCCAACGGGGGGGATATATGAGCAGTTCTTC
>TRBV5-1|.|TRBJ2-3|few
CASSEDPGTDTQYF
TGCGCCAGCAGCGAGGATCCGGGCACAGATACGCAGTATTTT
>TRBV7-2|.|TRBJ2-3|.
CASSPDGRVGDTQYF
TGTGCCAGCAGCCCCGACGGGCGGGTCGGAGATACGCAGTATTTT
>TRBV28|TRBD1|TRBJ1-1|.
CASSKRTGAFMNTEAFF
TGTGCCAGCAGTAAGAGGACAGGGGCCTTCATGAACACTGAAGCTTTCTTT
>TRBV30|.|TRBJ1-1|many
CAWTRAGETNTEAFF
TGTGCCTGGACTCGAGCGGGGGAGACTAACACTGAAGCTTTCTTT
>TRBV5-5|.|TRBJ1-1|many
CASSLWGQNTEAFF
TGTGCCAGCAGCCTCTGGGGACAGAACACTGAAGCTTTCTTT
>TRBV18|TRBD1|TRBJ2-7|many
CASSPPGTGLYEQYF
TGTGCCAGCTCACCCCCCGGGACAGGCCTCTACGAGCAGTACTTC
>TRBV7-2|.|TRBJ2-3|once
CASSSATQGRGTDTQYF
TGTGCCAGCAGCTCTGCAACCCAGGGGAGGGGCACAGATACGCAGTATTTT
>TRBV18|TRBD1|TRBJ1-3|many
CASSPAAGQSSGNTIYF
TGTGCCAGCTCACCAGCTGCGGGACAGAGCTCTGGAAACACCATATATTTT
>TRBV6-1|.|TRBJ2-2|many
CASRPGTENRGGLFF
TGTGCCAGCAGACCCGGGACAGAGAACCGGGGAGGGCTGTTTTTT
>TRBV19|.|TRBJ1-5|many
CASSMTKYNSNQPQHF
TGTGCCAGTAGTATGACCAAGTATAATAGCAATCAGCCCCAGCATTTT
>TRBV11-2|TRBD1|TRBJ2-7|many
CASSLDLDRDEQYF
TGTGCCAGCAGCTTAGATTTGGACAGGGACGAGCAGTACTTC
>TRBV20-1|.|TRBJ2-1|many
CSASIRGTYNEQFF
TGCAGTGCTAGCATCCGGGGTACCTACAATGAGCAGTTCTTC
>TRBV7-9|TRBD1|TRBJ2-7|many
CASSLSTGQGAYEQYF
TGTGCCAGCAGCCTCTCCACGGGACAGGGGGCGTACGAGCAGTACTTC
>TRBV6-1|TRBD1|TRBJ1-5|many
CASETGTGLHQPQHF
TGTGCCAGCGAAACGGGGACAGGGCTCCATCAGCCCCAGCATTTT
>TRBV24-1|.|TRBJ1-1|many
CATSGGRPNTEAFF
TGTGCCACCAGTGGAGGACGACCGAACACTGAAGCTTTCTTT
>TRBV20-1|TRBD2|TRBJ2-3|many
CSARDTLSGGSHIDTQYF
TGCAGTGCTAGAGATACCCTGTCGGGGGGGAGCCACATAGATACGCAGTATTTT
>TRBV6-6|.|TRBJ2-3|.
CASIDLDTQYF
TGTGCCAGCATAGACCTAGATACGCAGTATTTT
>TRBV3-1|.|TRBJ2-2|.
CASSQSRTGELFF
TGTGCCAGCAGCCAAAGCCGCACCGGGGAGCTGTTTTTT
>TRBV6-2/TRBV6-3|TRBD1|TRBJ1-1|many
CASSETGVVAEAFF
TGTGCCAGCAGTGAAACAGGGGTGGTCGCTGAAGCTTTCTTT
>TRBV18|.|TRBJ2-3|.
CASSPLTRADTQYF
TGTGCCAGCTCACCACTGACCAGAGCAGATACGCAGTATTTT
>TRBV12-5|.|TRBJ2-1|many
CASGLVIRAQVGNEQFF
TGTGCTAGTGGTTTGGTTATTCGAGCCCAGGTCGGGAATGAGCAGTTCTTC
>TRBV29-1|TRBD2|TRBJ2-1|.
CSVSAGLEYAEQFF
TGCAGCGTTTCCGCGGGACTAGAGTACGCTGAGCAGTTCTTC
>TRBV9|.|TRBJ2-7|many
CASSPLGRDSYEQYF
TGTGCCAGCAGCCCCCTTGGGCGGGACTCCTACGAGCAGTACTTC
>TRBV4-3|.|TRBJ1-1|few
CASSQDEEGTEAFF
TGCGCCAGCAGCCAAGATGAGGAAGGGACTGAAGCTTTCTTT
>TRBV18|.|TRBJ1-6|many
CASSPKVNSPLHF
TGTGCCAGCTCACCGAAGGTAAATTCACCCCTCCACTTT
>TRBV20-1|.|TRBJ1-1|few
CSARGGGKTEAFF
TGCAGTGCTAGAGGGGGAGGCAAGACTGAAGCTTTCTTT
>TRBV2|TRBD1|TRBJ2-3|.
CASSAERGQGATDTQYF
TGTGCCAGCAGTGCAGAGCGGGGACAGGGGGCCACAGATACGCAGTATTTT
>TRBV20-1|TRBD1|TRBJ2-6|many
CSAIGGQENSGANVLTF
TGCAGTGCAATCGGGGGACAGGAAAACTCTGGGGCCAACGTCCTGACTTTC
>TRBV3-1|.|TRBJ2-1|few
CASSQDLGTYNEQFF
TGTGCCAGCAGCCAAGATCTGGGCACCTACAATGAGCAGTTCTTC
>TRBV10-3|TRBD2|TRBJ2-7|few
CAISPIDGTSDSYEQYF
TGTGCCATCAGTCCAATCGATGGGACTAGCGATTCCTACGAGCAGTACTTC
>TRBV7-2|TRBD1|TRBJ1-3|many
CASSRDRVAGNTIYF
TGTGCCAGCAGCCGGGACAGGGTTGCTGGAAACACCATATATTTT
>TRBV12-3/TRBV12-4|.|TRBJ2-1|many
CASTTSLPYNEQFF
TGTGCCAGCACCACGAGCCTACCCTACAATGAGCAGTTCTTC
>TRBV27|TRBD1|TRBJ1-5|many
CASSWTGSNQPQHF
TGTGCCAGCAGTTGGACAGGAAGCAATCAGCCCCAGCATTTT
>TRBV2|TRBD1|TRBJ2-5|many
CASSAQGAVKTQYF
TGTGCCAGCAGTGCACAGGGGGCGGTAAAGACCCAGTACTTC
>TRBV7-2|TRBD1|TRBJ2-5|many
CASSLATGTGGYF
TGTGCCAGCAGCTTAGCAACCGGGACAGGAGGGTACTTC
>TRBV5-6|TRBD1|TRBJ1-6|many
CASSPGQGASPLHF
TGTGCCAGCAGCCCCGGACAGGGAGCTTCACCCCTCCACTTT
>TRBV7-3|.|TRBJ2-6|many
CASSLNRASGANVLTF
TGTGCCAGCAGCTTAAACAGGGCGTCTGGGGCCAACGTCCTGACTTTC
>TRBV12-3/TRBV12-4|TRBD1|TRBJ2-5|many
CASSWEPGQSNF
TGTGCCAGCAGTTGGGAGCCGGGACAGTCCAACTTC
>TRBV6-1|.|TRBJ2-1|many
CSFRGLADEQFF
TGTTCTTTTCGGGGTCTGGCGGATGAGCAGTTCTTC
>TRBV6-5|TRBD1|TRBJ1-6|many
CASSYAGQGIPLHF
TGTGCCAGCAGTTATGCGGGACAGGGAATACCCCTCCACTTT
>TRBV6-1|.|TRBJ2-1|many
CASESRWTINEQFF
TGTGCCAGCGAGTCACGATGGACGATCAATGAGCAGTTCTTC
>TRBV3-1|.|TRBJ1-5|many
CASSARYSNQPQHF
TGTGCCAGCAGCGCCCGCTATAGCAATCAGCCCCAGCATTTT
>TRBV20-1|.|TRBJ1-6|many
CSARAGPLSSYNSPLHF
TGCAGTGCTAGGGCCGGCCCCTTAAGCTCCTATAATTCACCCCTCCACTTT
>TRBV6-2/TRBV6-3|.|TRBJ1-1|few
CATCRFTEAFF
TGTGCCACTTGCCGGTTCACTGAAGCTTTCTTT
>TRBV20-1|.|TRBJ2-7|many
CSAQREPGDGTYEQYF
TGCAGTGCCCAGAGGGAACCCGGGGACGGGACCTACGAGCAGTACTTC
>TRBV5-6|.|TRBJ1-6|many
CASTLWVSPNSPLHF
TGTGCCAGCACCTTGTGGGTTTCGCCTAATTCACCCCTCCACTTT
>TRBV7-9|TRBD1|TRBJ2-7|.
CASSFRQGHYEQYF
TGTGCCAGCAGCTTTCGACAGGGACACTACGAGCAGTACTTC